The 22 T cell receptor beta chains in this list originate from one sample, sequenced in a study of CD8 T cells in Susac syndrome. Random hexamers served to reverse transcribe roughly 0.5 to 1 ug RNA. One entry per CDR3 protein results from TCRdb running MiXCR on the immunoSEQ multiplex PCR reads. This sample carries about 110,000 distinct CDR3 sequences, approximately 96% of them seen once, and the ten largest clones take approximately 0.092%. Input material: CD4+ T cells from PBMCs. The source is a human donor in good health.

This clonotype was seen once. The rearrangement joins TRBV28 to TRBJ2-1, with 9 bases that match TRBD1. Unmatched junction bases numbered 13, after V lost 3 bases and J lost 10 bases. The CDR3 is made up of 16 amino acids. Germline V gene lookup returns CDR1 MDHEN and CDR2 SYDVKM. CDR3 residues: CASSLVPGQGRGEQFF. CDR3 nucleotide sequence: TGTGCCAGCAGTTTGGTCCCGGGACAGGGAAGGGGCGAGCAGTTCTTC.

The genes are TRBV12-3 or TRBV12-4 and TRBJ2-7; no clear D gene. Trimming stripped 4 bases from V and 3 bases from J, with 7 bases between. There are 12 residues in the CDR3. The CDR3 region has the DNA TGTGCCAGCAGTTCCCACAGCTACGAGCAGTACTTC. Translated, it gives CASSSHSYEQYF.

The V call is TRBV20-1, the J call TRBJ2-7; unclear D gene. From germline, CDR1 is DFQATT and CDR2 SNEGSKA (reference sequence). V dropped 5 bases and J dropped 6 bases, with 20 bases sitting between them. The CDR3 covers 14 residues. In nucleotides, the CDR3 is TGCAGTGCTCCTACCTCCGCGCCGCCGGGCGAGCAGTACTTC. This codes for CSAPTSAPPGEQYF.

The chain links TRBV29-1 to TRBJ2-3; 14 nucleotides line up with TRBD2. J was trimmed by 2 bases and V by 8 bases; bases with no gene match: 12. This CDR3 spans 17 amino acids. Germline V gene lookup returns CDR1 SQVTM and CDR2 ANQGSEA. The CDR3 spells CSFLTRTSGRYTDTQYF. The DNA of the CDR3 is TGCAGCTTTCTGACCCGGACTAGCGGGAGGTACACAGATACGCAGTATTTT.

V gene TRBV9 combines with J gene TRBJ2-7, with D tentatively TRBD1 (6 bases). Germline V CDR1 and CDR2: SGDLS, YYNGEE. V gave up 0 bases and J gave up 1 base, with 8 bases separating them. This CDR3 has 14 residues. CDR3 amino acids: CASSVGQDSYEQYF. CDR3 coding DNA: TGTGCCAGCAGCGTAGGACAGGATTCCTACGAGCAGTACTTC.

Written as DNA, the CDR3 is TGTGCCAGCAGCACCCGACAGGGCGGCGGAAACACCATATATTTT. Translation: CASSTRQGGGNTIYF. The chain links TRBV7-2 to TRBJ1-3; 7 bases are shared with TRBD1. Germline CDR1 SGHTA, CDR2 FQGNSA. The CDR3 has 15 amino acids. With V trimmed by 5 bases and J by 4 bases, 8 bases remained unmatched.

The chain combines TRBV29-1 with TRBJ1-1; perhaps TRBD1 as D (5 bases). The CDR3 consists of 13 residues. V was shortened by 8 bases and J by 0 bases, with 13 bases between the two germline ends. CDR1 SQVTM and CDR2 ANQGSEA come from the germline V gene. In DNA, the CDR3 is TGCAGCTACAGGAGTACAATGAACACTGAAGCTTTCTTT. Translating it yields CSYRSTMNTEAFF.

The chain uses TRBV23-1 and TRBJ1-1; D remains unclear. TRBV23-1 is annotated as an ORF whose role is uncertain. This CDR3 is built from 13 residues. Trimming cost V 6 bases and J 5 bases, with 13 bases left between them. This CDR3 reads CASSPPEGTEAFF. DNA for the CDR3: TGCGCCAGCAGCCCCCCAGAGGGAACTGAAGCTTTCTTT.

The gene calls are TRBV20-1 and TRBJ2-7; TRBD2 aligns across 9 bases. After removal of 4 bases from V and 4 bases from J, the junction contained 11 bases not matched to a gene. CDR1 is DFQATT, CDR2 SNEGSKA, per germline (reference sequence). The CDR3 spans 15 residues. This CDR3 reads CSATLTSGLSYEQYF. The DNA of the CDR3 is TGCAGTGCTACACTGACTAGCGGCCTCTCTTACGAGCAGTACTTC.

The chain couples TRBV19 to TRBJ2-7; 8 nucleotides agree with TRBD2. J gave up 1 base and V 0 bases, and 2 bases lay outside the gene matches. Germline V gene data show CDR1 as LNHDA and CDR2 as SQIVND (reference sequence). The CDR3 sequence is 15 residues long. The CDR3 coding sequence is TGTGCCAGTAGTATAGAAGGCGGGGGGTCCTACGAGCAGTACTTC. It yields the protein CASSIEGGGSYEQYF.

This chain links TRBV2 with TRBJ1-5, with 9 bases fitting TRBD1. The germline gives CDR1 SNHLY, CDR2 FYNNEI. The J segment lost 2 bases and the V segment lost 6 bases, leaving 8 bases of the junction unmatched. The CDR3 runs to 16 residues. The DNA for the CDR3 is TGTGCCAGCAGATCGACAGGGGGGAGTGGCAATCAGCCCCAGCATTTT. Translating it yields CASRSTGGSGNQPQHF. The full variable domain, rest sourced from reference TRBV2 and TRBJ1-5, is EPEVTQTPSHQVTQMGQEVILRCVPISNHLYFYWYRQILGQKVEFLVSFYNNEISEKSEIFDDQFSVERPDGSNFTLKIRSTKLEDSAMYFCASRSTGGSGNQPQHFGDGTRLSIL.

This chain links TRBV13 with TRBJ2-2, with D tentatively TRBD2 (6 bases). Germline CDR1 reads PRHDT; CDR2 reads FYEKMQ (reference sequence). Trimming cost V 0 bases and J 0 bases, with 11 bases left between them. This CDR3 is 17 amino acids long. CDR3 loop: CASSLGWDFPNTGELFF. In nucleotides, the CDR3 is TGTGCCAGCAGCTTAGGCTGGGACTTCCCGAACACCGGGGAGCTGTTTTTT.

The CDR3 spells CASSQATVNEKLFF. The CDR3 nucleotides read TGTGCCAGCAGCCAGGCTACAGTGAATGAAAAACTGTTTTTT. The chain joins TRBV3-1 to TRBJ1-4, with unresolved D. Germline V gene sequence: CDR1 LGHDT, CDR2 YNNKEL (reference sequence). The CDR3 sequence is 14 residues long. With 3 bases removed from V and 5 bases from J, the gap between germline ends came to 10 bases.

The chain has TRBV15 and TRBJ1-3, with unresolved D. The CDR3 is made up of 14 amino acids. The ends were cut back, 0 bases at V and 6 bases at J, with 9 bases in the middle. Germline V gene data show CDR1 as LNHNV and CDR2 as YYDKDF (reference sequence). The CDR3 loop is CATSRENFQNTIYF. For the CDR3, the DNA is TGTGCCACCAGCAGAGAGAACTTTCAAAACACCATATATTTT.

The genes are TRBV7-6 and TRBJ2-7; D is undetermined. Trimming shortened V by 7 bases and J by 7 bases, and 8 bases separated the two germline ends. Germline CDR1 reads SGHVS; CDR2 reads FNYEAQ. The CDR3 sequence is 10 residues long. The CDR3, as DNA: TGTGCCAGCAACCCTCTGGAGCAGTACTTC. This translates into CASNPLEQYF.

V and J are TRBV5-4 and TRBJ2-2; TRBD1 agrees at 7 bases. The CDR3 extends over 15 amino acids. Germline loops: CDR1 SGHNT, CDR2 YYREEE (reference sequence). V shed 1 base, J shed 6 bases, and the junction held 6 bases outside the gene matches. The CDR3 nucleotides are TGTGCCAGCAGCTTGAAGAAGGGGGCAGCCGGGGAGCTGTTTTTT. Its protein product is CASSLKKGAAGELFF.

The chain is built from TRBV29-1 and TRBJ2-7; D call uncertain. V dropped 7 bases and J dropped 7 bases, with 17 bases sitting between them. Germline CDR1 and CDR2: SQVTM and ANQGSEA. The CDR3 spans 12 residues. The DNA of the CDR3 is TGCAGCGCCGGCGGTACCTTAGGAGAGCAGTACTTC. Translating gives CSAGGTLGEQYF.

This sequence joins TRBV27 and TRBJ1-5; D is uncertain. Trimming took off 3 bases at V and 0 bases at J, with 12 bases between the two ends. The CDR3 loop spans 16 amino acids. From germline, CDR1 is MNHEY and CDR2 SMNVEV (reference sequence). CDR3 coding DNA: TGTGCCAGCAGTTTTGGCAGGCTCGATAGCAATCAGCCCCAGCATTTT. Translation: CASSFGRLDSNQPQHF.

V and J are TRBV27 and TRBJ2-7; D remains ambiguous. With 5 bases removed from V and 9 bases from J, the gap between germline ends came to 23 bases. CDR1 is MNHEY, CDR2 SMNVEV, per germline (reference sequence). The length of the CDR3 is 15 residues. CDR3: CASSTLRAEKLGQYF. The CDR3 coding sequence is TGTGCCAGCAGTACCCTCCGGGCCGAAAAACTGGGGCAGTACTTC.

The chain is built from TRBV15 and TRBJ2-7, with TRBD1 matching 8 bases. The V gene end was trimmed by 0 bases and the J gene end by 1 base; junction bases not matched to a gene: 5. Germline loops: CDR1 LNHNV, CDR2 YYDKDF (reference sequence). The CDR3 consists of 16 residues. CDR3 coding DNA: TGTGCCACCAGCAGAGATCCGGGGACAGGTTCCTACGAGCAGTACTTC. As protein: CATSRDPGTGSYEQYF.

This chain uses TRBV7-9 with TRBJ1-1; D remains unclear. The CDR3 sequence is 13 residues long. With 1 base removed from V and 6 bases from J, the gap between germline ends came to 9 bases. In germline, CDR1 is SEHNR, CDR2 FQNEAQ (reference sequence). CDR3 sequence: CASSLEILAEAFF. In nucleotides, the CDR3 is TGTGCCAGCAGCTTAGAGATCCTCGCTGAAGCTTTCTTT.

This clonotype was counted between two and nine times. The gene calls are TRBV19 and TRBJ2-5; the D is unclear. The CDR3 covers 12 residues. V lost 4 bases to trimming and J lost 1 base, with 4 bases between them. The V gene's germline CDR1 is LNHDA and CDR2 SQIVND (reference sequence). The CDR3 bases are TGTGCCAGTAGTAGGACCCAAGAGACCCAGTACTTC. It translates to CASSRTQETQYF.